The next 5 T cell receptor beta chains were all read from a single sample in a study of cytomegalovirus exposure and HLA in healthy donors. Vbeta (60) and Jbeta (13) primers were used in the PCR. Data came from immunoSEQ multiplex PCR; TCRdb stores just in-frame clones and leaves some out. The table shows 150,000 to 200,000 clones, with about 79% occurring only once. Sequencing was done on a sample of PBMCs. The receptors were sampled from a man in his forties in good health and CMV-seropositive.

In this sample, this clone turned up a few times. It differs at one base from a far larger clone, so likely a read error. This chain connects TRBV4-2 to TRBJ2-7; 8 nucleotides line up with TRBD1. Germline assignment: CDR1 LGHNA and CDR2 YNFKEQ. CDR3 size: 15 residues. With 4 bases clipped from V and 2 bases from J, the junction kept 7 bases outside the gene matches. The CDR3 sequence: CASSLLQGAAYEQYF. DNA of the CDR3: TGTGCCAGCAGCCTTCTGCAGGGGGCTGCCTACGAGCAGTACTTC.

J is TRBJ2-5 and V is TRBV11-2; TRBD1 matches at 7 bases. CDR3 size: 15 residues. CDR1 is SGHAT, CDR2 FQNNGV, per germline. V shed 6 bases, J shed 2 bases, and the junction held 9 bases outside the gene matches. CDR3: CASRWNRGRQETQYF. The DNA of the CDR3 is TGTGCCAGCAGATGGAACAGGGGAAGGCAAGAGACCCAGTACTTC. Drawing the rest from reference TRBV11-2 and TRBJ2-5, the complete variable domain is EAGVAQSPRYKIIEKRQSVAFWCNPISGHATLYWYQQILGQGPKLLIQFQNNGVVDDSQLPKDRFSAERLKGVDSTLKIQPAKLEDSAVYLCASRWNRGRQETQYFGPGTRLLVL.

This clone was counted a few times. V is TRBV2 and J is TRBJ1-2; the D is unclear. Looked up from germline, CDR1 is SNHLY and CDR2 is FYNNEI. The CDR3 is 13 amino acids. Trimming left V 5 bases short and J 8 bases short, with 15 bases between. DNA for the CDR3: TGTGCCAGCAGTCTGGGAGAGATGGGGGGCTACACCTTC. Protein sequence: CASSLGEMGGYTF.

This clone was counted a single time. This chain uses TRBV14 with TRBJ2-7; TRBD1 matches at 7 bases. With V trimmed by 5 bases and J by 3 bases, 7 bases remained unmatched. The length of the CDR3 is 14 residues. Per germline, CDR1 SGHDN and CDR2 FVKESK. CDR3 protein: CASSARTGGYEQYF. The CDR3 DNA is TGTGCCAGCAGCGCCCGGACAGGAGGCTACGAGCAGTACTTC.

The CDR3 protein is CASSPPRAGGEKLFF. The CDR3 nucleotides read TGTGCCAGCTCACCACCGAGGGCAGGGGGCGAAAAACTGTTTTTT. This chain joins TRBV18 and TRBJ1-4, with 8 bases lining up with TRBD1. From germline, CDR1 is KGHSH and CDR2 LQKENI. J was trimmed by 8 bases and V by 0 bases; bases with no gene match: 5. The CDR3 has 15 residues.